This record concerns one T cell receptor beta chain sequence. The antigen is unknown. The V gene end was trimmed by 0 bases and the J gene end by 4 bases; junction bases not matched to a gene: 1. The CDR3 length is 15 residues. Germline V gene sequence: CDR1 SEHNR, CDR2 FQNEAQ (reference sequence). TCRdb processed the 5' RACE reads anew with MiXCR; each CDR3 protein has one entry. The data contain hundreds of thousands of distinct CDR3 sequences, approximately 13% of them seen just once; the ten biggest clones take up under 15%. These data are taken from a study of T cells after yellow fever vaccination. Study-level points and caveats: Shared CD4/CD8 clonotypes were a small share, likely from convergent recombination.

The material was PBMCs, obtained on the day of the yellow fever booster vaccination. This rearrangement joins TRBV7-9 to TRBJ2-2; 8 positions match TRBD2. The origin of this receptor is a man in his thirties or forties who received the YFV17D yellow fever vaccine. Written as DNA, the CDR3 is TGTGCCAGCAGCTTAGCTAGCGGGGTCACCGGGGAGCTGTTTTTT. This codes for CASSLASGVTGELFF. The variable domain in full, with the rest retrieved from reference TRBV7-9 and TRBJ2-2, is DTGVSQNPRHKITKRGQNVTFRCDPISEHNRLYWYRQTLGQGPEFLTYFQNEAQLEKSRLLSDRFSAERPKGSFSTLEIQRTEQGDSAMYLCASSLASGVTGELFFGEGSRLTVL.